This T cell receptor beta chain emerged from a study of shared clonotypes between healthy human individuals. Caucasian adults residing in Nashville, Tennessee made up all the donors. Measured with immunoSEQ multiplex PCR; TCRdb has only the in-frame clones, and not every one. The sample shows 470,000 or so clones, 81% of them seen only once. In germline, CDR1 is MNHEY, CDR2 SMNVEV (reference sequence). Trimming shortened V by 5 bases and J by 2 bases, and 15 bases separated the two germline ends. CDR3 length equals 16 residues. The sequencing input was PBMCs. The sequence came from a woman in her thirties or forties in good health. Some clones in this sample may be carry-over from other donors' samples. The chain is built from TRBV27 and TRBJ2-2, with D tentatively TRBD1 (6 bases). The CDR3 reads CASSRRPGHNTGELFF. The CDR3 region has the DNA TGTGCCAGCAGTCGAAGGCCGGGACACAACACCGGGGAGCTGTTTTTT.